This T cell receptor (beta chain) was captured by sequencing in a study of T-cell memory formation after mild COVID-19. Study information: Clusters of TCRs were largely donor specific.

The CDR3 loop spans 13 amino acids. The V segment lost 5 bases and the J segment 6 bases; nucleotides outside the gene matches: 3. In TCRdb, the 5' RACE reads were re-called with MiXCR into one record per CDR3 protein. The sample yields over 300,000 distinct CDR3 sequences, 20% to 25% seen once. Sequenced input: PBMCs or a T cell subset sorted from them (not recorded which). The receptor's source is a man younger than 35 who had mild COVID-19 (a few samples of this study predate the infection). Cell type and time point are not known. The chain joins TRBV12-3 or TRBV12-4 to TRBJ1-5, with 8 positions matching TRBD1. The CDR3 protein is CASSPGGFQPQHF. In DNA form, the CDR3 reads TGTGCCAGCAGTCCAGGGGGCTTTCAGCCCCAGCATTTT.